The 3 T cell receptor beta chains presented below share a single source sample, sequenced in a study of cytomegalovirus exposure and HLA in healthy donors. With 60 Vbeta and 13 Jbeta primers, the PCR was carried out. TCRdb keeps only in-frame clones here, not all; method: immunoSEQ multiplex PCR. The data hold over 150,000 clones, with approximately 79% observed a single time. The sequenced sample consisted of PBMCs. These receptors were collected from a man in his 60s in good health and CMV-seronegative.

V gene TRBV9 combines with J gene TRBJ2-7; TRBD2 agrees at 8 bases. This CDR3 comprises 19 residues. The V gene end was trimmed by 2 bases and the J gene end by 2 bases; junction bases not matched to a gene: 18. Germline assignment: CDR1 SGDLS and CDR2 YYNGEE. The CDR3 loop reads CASSVRVGGPAGETYEQYF. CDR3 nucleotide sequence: TGTGCCAGCAGCGTCCGGGTCGGGGGTCCAGCGGGAGAGACCTACGAGCAGTACTTC. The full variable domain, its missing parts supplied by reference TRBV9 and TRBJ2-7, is DSGVTQTPKHLITATGQRVTLRCSPRSGDLSVYWYQQSLDQGLQFLIQYYNGEERAKGNILERFSAQQFPDLHSELNLSSLELGDSALYFCASSVRVGGPAGETYEQYFGPGTRLTVT.

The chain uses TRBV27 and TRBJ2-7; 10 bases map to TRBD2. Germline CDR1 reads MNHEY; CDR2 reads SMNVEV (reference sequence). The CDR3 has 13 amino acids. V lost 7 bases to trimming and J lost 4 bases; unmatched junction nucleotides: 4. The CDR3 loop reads CASTASGSYEQYF. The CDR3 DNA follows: TGTGCCAGCACGGCTAGCGGGAGTTACGAGCAGTACTTC.

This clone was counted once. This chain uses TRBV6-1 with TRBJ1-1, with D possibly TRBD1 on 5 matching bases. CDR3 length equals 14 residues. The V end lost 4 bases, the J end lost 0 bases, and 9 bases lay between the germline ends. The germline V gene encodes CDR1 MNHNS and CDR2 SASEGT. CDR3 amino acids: CASSAGTVNTEAFF. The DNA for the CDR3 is TGTGCCAGCAGTGCAGGGACTGTGAACACTGAAGCTTTCTTT.